Presented here are 20 T cell receptor beta chains from one specimen sequenced in a study of blood T cell repertoires in COVID-19. Here immunoSEQ multiplex PCR was the method, and the copy in TCRdb shows in-frame clones only, minus some. The data show about 49,000 clones, with more than 75% seen just once and 2.1% held by the top ten. The sequenced material came from peripheral blood. The receptor source for this set is a woman of 80 years or more with COVID-19, enrolled during active disease.

The V gene is TRBV12-3 or TRBV12-4, the J gene TRBJ2-1; a possible D gene is TRBD1 (5 bases). The ends were cut back, 6 bases at V and 7 bases at J, with 10 bases in the middle. The CDR3 spans 12 residues. CDR3 loop: CASSRDRNEQFF. In DNA, the CDR3 is TGTGCCAGCAGCCGAGACAGAAATGAGCAGTTCTTC.

The table lists this clone with a few counts. The chain uses TRBV2 and TRBJ2-7; TRBD1 matches 8 bases. The germline V gene encodes CDR1 SNHLY and CDR2 FYNNEI. Losses at the gene ends were 5 bases for V and 2 bases for J; bases not matched to a gene: 8. This CDR3 is built from 15 residues. CDR3 region: CASSYPRGQPYEQYF. The CDR3, as DNA: TGTGCCAGCAGTTATCCCAGGGGGCAACCCTACGAGCAGTACTTC. The whole variable domain, filled in from reference TRBV2 and TRBJ2-7, reads EPEVTQTPSHQVTQMGQEVILRCVPISNHLYFYWYRQILGQKVEFLVSFYNNEISEKSEIFDDQFSVERPDGSNFTLKIRSTKLEDSAMYFCASSYPRGQPYEQYFGPGTRLTVT.

The chain joins TRBV11-3 to TRBJ2-7; 11 bases are a match to TRBD2. The CDR3 has 15 residues. Trimming took 6 bases from V and 1 from J; bases not matched to a gene: 5. Germline-derived CDR1 and CDR2 are SGHNT and YENEEA. CDR3 nucleotide sequence: TGTGCCAGCAGTCAGACTAGCGGGGCTTCCTACGAGCAGTACTTC. Protein sequence: CASSQTSGASYEQYF.

V usage is TRBV6-5 and J usage is TRBJ1-5, with D possibly TRBD1 on 5 matching bases. Germline CDR1 and CDR2: MNHEY and SVGAGI. CDR3 length equals 15 residues. Trimming left V 7 bases short and J 2 bases short, with 15 bases between. This CDR3 reads CASTIRQGGNQPQHF. The CDR3 DNA reads TGTGCCAGCACAATAAGGCAGGGTGGCAATCAGCCCCAGCATTTT.

The chain couples TRBV3-1 (or the pseudogene TRBV3-2) to TRBJ2-3; weak D call: TRBD2 (6 bases). V lost 5 bases, J lost 4 bases, and 16 bases lay in between. CDR3 length equals 15 residues. Germline CDR1 LGHDT, CDR2 YNNKEL (reference sequence). CDR3 sequence reads: CASSLTGDPADTQYF. The CDR3 nucleotides are TGTGCCAGCAGCTTGACGGGGGATCCGGCAGATACGCAGTATTTT.

The V call is TRBV6-5, the J call TRBJ1-4; weak D call: TRBD1 (6 bases). Germline V lookup: CDR1 MNHEY, CDR2 SVGAGI. This CDR3 spans 16 amino acids. V lost 2 bases to trimming and J lost 8 bases, with 18 bases between them. The CDR3, as DNA: TGTGCCAGCAGTTACCAGGCGACAGGCGGGCTGGAAAAACTGTTTTTT. It specifies CASSYQATGGLEKLFF.

This clone was seen a single time. This chain links TRBV3-1 (or the pseudogene TRBV3-2) with TRBJ2-4, with 7 bases aligning to TRBD2. CDR3 length: 16 amino acids. Germline V lookup: CDR1 LGHDT, CDR2 YNNKEL (reference sequence). Unmatched junction bases numbered 2, after V lost 0 bases and J lost 0 bases. CDR3 protein: CASSQDWGGAKNIQYF. Written as DNA, the CDR3 is TGTGCCAGCAGCCAAGACTGGGGGGGAGCCAAAAACATTCAGTACTTC.

Turning to this clone: The same CDR3 also results from other DNA sequences found in this sample. This sequence joins TRBV5-6 and TRBJ1-5, with D unresolved. CDR3 length: 13 residues. From germline, CDR1 is SGHDT and CDR2 YYEEEE. Between the trimmed V and J ends, which lost 0 bases and 3 bases, there was a span of 4 bases. The CDR3 DNA sequence: TGTGCCAGCAGCTTGGCCAACAATCAGCCCCAGCATTTT. This sequence encodes CASSLANNQPQHF.

This chain joins TRBV2 and TRBJ1-5; 11 nucleotides line up with TRBD1. The CDR3 runs 17 residues. V shed 6 bases and J 0 bases; nucleotides not matched to a gene: 7. Per the germline V gene, CDR1 is SNHLY and CDR2 is FYNNEI. The DNA of the CDR3 is TGTGCCAGCAGATTCGGGACAGGGGGGCTTAGCAATCAGCCCCAGCATTTT. Amino acid sequence: CASRFGTGGLSNQPQHF.

V gene TRBV7-3 combines with J gene TRBJ2-7; D perhaps matches TRBD2 (6 bases). The germline CDR1 and CDR2 sequences are SGHTA and FQGTGA. V dropped 2 bases and J dropped 0 bases, with 11 bases sitting between them. The CDR3 length is 15 residues. DNA for the CDR3: TGTGCCAGCAGCTTACAGGGACTGGGCTCCTACGAGCAGTACTTC. It yields the protein CASSLQGLGSYEQYF.

The chain recombines TRBV4-1 with TRBJ2-3; D uncertain. The CDR3 is 13 residues long. Germline-derived CDR1 and CDR2 are MGHRA and YSYEKL. The ends were cut back, 4 bases at V and 2 bases at J, with 7 bases in the middle. CDR3 in amino acids: CASSRQFTDTQYF. CDR3 bases: TGCGCCAGCAGCCGCCAGTTCACAGATACGCAGTATTTT.

The rearrangement links TRBV29-1 to TRBJ2-3, with 8 positions matching TRBD1. The CDR3 has 17 residues. V dropped 5 bases and J dropped 0; count of bases not matched to a gene: 13. Per germline, CDR1 SQVTM and CDR2 ANQGSEA. Here the CDR3 reads CSVLGTGAYFSTDTQYF. The CDR3 DNA follows: TGCAGCGTTCTAGGGACAGGTGCCTACTTTAGCACAGATACGCAGTATTTT.

The rearrangement links TRBV20-1 to TRBJ2-7, with 7 bases identical to TRBD1. The CDR3 has 15 amino acids. J was trimmed by 0 bases and V by 3 bases; bases with no gene match: 8. Germline V CDR1 and CDR2: DFQATT, SNEGSKA (reference sequence). The CDR3 here is CSASTPDRPSYEQYF. The DNA for the CDR3 is TGCAGTGCTAGTACTCCGGACAGGCCCTCCTACGAGCAGTACTTC.

The chain is built from TRBV28 and TRBJ2-3; 8 nucleotides line up with TRBD2. Germline loops: CDR1 MDHEN, CDR2 SYDVKM. The V gene end was trimmed by 7 bases and the J gene end by 4 bases; junction bases not matched to a gene: 13. The CDR3 has 16 residues. CDR3 sequence: CASTGGGAGVSDTQYF. The CDR3 coding sequence is TGTGCCAGCACCGGTGGCGGAGCGGGAGTATCAGATACGCAGTATTTT.

The rearrangement uses TRBV18 and TRBJ1-1, with D tentatively TRBD1 (5 bases). Trimming stripped 4 bases from V and 5 bases from J, with 14 bases between. CDR3 size: 14 residues. The germline gives CDR1 KGHSH, CDR2 LQKENI. Written as DNA, the CDR3 is TGTGCCAGCTCACTCCGGGCAGGGCTAACTGAAGCTTTCTTT. Translated: CASSLRAGLTEAFF.

This clone was found once. The chain is built from TRBV19 and TRBJ1-5; TRBD1 matches at 9 bases. V dropped 10 bases and J dropped 3; count of bases not matched to a gene: 13. CDR1 and CDR2 (germline): LNHDA, SQIVND (reference sequence). This CDR3 is built from 16 residues. The CDR3 loop is CAISRADRGINQPQHF. CDR3 nucleotides: TGTGCCATCTCGCGAGCCGACAGGGGGATCAATCAGCCCCAGCATTTT.

This chain joins TRBV11-3 and TRBJ2-6, with 9 positions matching TRBD1. CDR1 SGHNT and CDR2 YENEEA come from the germline V gene. Trimming removed 5 bases from V and 3 bases from J; junction bases left unmatched: 2. The CDR3 consists of 15 residues. The CDR3, as DNA: TGTGCCAGCAGCCGGACAGGGGATGGGGCCAACGTCCTGACTTTC. Its translation is CASSRTGDGANVLTF.

The chain uses TRBV28 and TRBJ2-7; D call uncertain. Germline CDR1 is MDHEN and CDR2 is SYDVKM. V shed 5 bases and J shed 2 bases, with 7 bases lying between them. CDR3 length: 12 amino acids. CDR3 region: CASSRQAYEQYF. Written as DNA, the CDR3 is TGTGCCAGCAGTAGGCAGGCCTACGAGCAGTACTTC.

This chain uses TRBV6-1 with TRBJ2-2; 7 bases are a match to TRBD1. The ends lost 5 bases at V and 8 bases at J; junction bases unmatched: 11. The CDR3 consists of 15 residues. Germline V gives CDR1 MNHNS, CDR2 SASEGT. This CDR3 reads CASSKRQGYVGELFF. DNA for the CDR3: TGTGCCAGCAGTAAACGACAGGGATACGTAGGGGAGCTGTTTTTT.

This clone was seen only a few times. V is TRBV19 and J is TRBJ1-5; D possibly corresponds to TRBD1 (5 bases). The CDR3 runs to 14 residues. The germline V gene encodes CDR1 LNHDA and CDR2 SQIVND (reference sequence). V lost 3 bases and J lost 6, with 12 bases in between. CDR3 DNA sequence: TGTGCCAGTAGTATTAGCCAGGGTAGTCAGCCCCAGCATTTT. Translated: CASSISQGSQPQHF.